The clone carrying this TCR beta chain was picked up one time. CDR1 and CDR2 (germline): MGHRA, YSYEKL. With V trimmed by 3 bases and J by 2 bases, 11 bases remained unmatched. CDR3 length: 18 residues. Sequencing used immunoSEQ v3. The assay was immunoSEQ multiplex PCR, and TCRdb's table has in-frame clones only and misses some. The sample yields approximately 45,000 clones, 65% to 80% seen once. The source of the sample is a study of TIL therapy for anti-PD-1-resistant metastatic lung cancer. Study-wide context: Median patient age was about 50, ranging about 38-80 years.

Specified time point: pre-treatment sample, taken before nivolumab and TIL therapy. The genes are TRBV4-1 and TRBJ2-3; TRBD2 agrees at 10 bases. The receptor's source is a man between 65 and 80 years old with non-small cell lung cancer. The specimen comprised blood, sampled at baseline. The CDR3 coding sequence is TGCGCCAGCAGCCAGGGGGGATTGCTAGCGGGAGACACAGATACGCAGTATTTT. Encoded protein: CASSQGGLLAGDTDTQYF.